This T cell receptor beta chain was sequenced in a study of blood T cell repertoires in COVID-19. Looking at the study overall: The cDNA or gDNA used as material had been derived from T cells, B-cell-depleted T cells, or PBMCs.

How the authors handled the data: Using reference gene primer amplification, nucleated cell counts were estimated. Libraries were prepared by immunoSEQ multiplex PCR; TCRdb keeps only in-frame clonotypes and omits some of them. V and J calls and clone size are copied from that table; D and trimming were computed from the DNA. The sample consists of some 300,000 clones, around 85% of them appearing once. There are 16 residues in the CDR3. The germline gives CDR1 MNHEY, CDR2 SVGEGT. V was pared by 3 bases and J by 5 bases, with 8 bases of the junction left unmatched. This clonotype originated in a woman between 45 and 60 years old with active or convalescent COVID-19. This rearrangement joins TRBV6-2 or TRBV6-3 to TRBJ2-7, with 12 bases matching TRBD2. The sequencing input was peripheral blood. The CDR3 coding sequence is TGTGCCAGCAGTTATCTCCGACTAGCGGGAGCCCACGAGCAGTACTTC. Protein: CASSYLRLAGAHEQYF.